These 8 T cell receptor beta chains originate from one sample sequenced in a study of T cell responses to AZD1222 COVID-19 vaccine. Some clones are missing from TCRdb's copy, which holds only in-frame ones; the method was immunoSEQ multiplex PCR. The table has about 210,000 clones, less than 95% seen once. The sample consisted of peripheral blood, taken 28 days after the second dose of the MenACWY control vaccine. Receptors originate from an adult who received the MenACWY meningococcal vaccine as a control.

The gene calls are TRBV6-5 and TRBJ2-7, with TRBD1 identical over 7 bases. The CDR3 covers 15 residues. Germline loops: CDR1 MNHEY, CDR2 SVGAGI. V lost 6 bases and J lost 1; bases outside the gene matches: 9. The CDR3 sequence is CASRRETGSSYEQYF. In nucleotides, the CDR3 is TGTGCCAGCAGAAGAGAGACAGGGTCGTCCTACGAGCAGTACTTC.

The chain links TRBV7-9 to TRBJ2-6; D is undetermined. This CDR3 region has 16 residues. Germline lookup yields CDR1 SEHNR and CDR2 FQNEAQ (reference sequence). V was pared by 5 bases and J by 0 bases, with 11 bases between. The CDR3 protein is CASSPYLGSGANVLTF. The CDR3 nucleotides are TGTGCCAGCAGCCCTTATCTGGGCTCTGGGGCCAACGTCCTGACTTTC.

For the CDR3, the DNA is TGCGCCAGCAGCCAAGATGCTGAGGTTCTGAACGATGAGCAGTTCTTC. Translated: CASSQDAEVLNDEQFF. J is TRBJ2-1 and V is TRBV4-3; D gene uncertain. Germline V gene sequence: CDR1 LGHNA, CDR2 YSLEER. The CDR3 sequence is 16 residues long. V was shortened by 0 bases and J by 8 bases, with 17 bases between the two germline ends.

The chain couples TRBV28 to TRBJ1-2; the D gene is possibly TRBD1 (6 bases). The CDR3 contains 16 residues. The germline gives CDR1 MDHEN, CDR2 SYDVKM. Trimming removed 3 bases from V and 2 bases from J, with 16 bases in between. CDR3 region: CASSLQGPSGNYGYTF. The CDR3 DNA is TGTGCCAGCAGTTTGCAGGGGCCTAGCGGGAACTATGGCTACACCTTC.

This clone was found once. CDR3 bases: TGCGCCAGCAGCCAATTGCAGGGGGCGTACGAGCAGTACTTC. This gives the protein CASSQLQGAYEQYF. The chain links TRBV4-1 to TRBJ2-7, with 8 bases identical to TRBD1. The CDR3 extends over 14 amino acids. Germline CDR1 and CDR2: MGHRA and YSYEKL. J was trimmed by 4 bases and V by 2 bases; bases with no gene match: 4.

The rearrangement joins TRBV28 to TRBJ2-5, with TRBD2 matching 8 bases. The V gene's germline CDR1 is MDHEN and CDR2 SYDVKM. The junction had 10 bases not matched to a gene; V was cut back by 6 bases and J by 4 bases. The CDR3 consists of 15 residues. CDR3 nucleotides: TGTGCCAGCAGCTCCGGGACTAGGGGTCCAGAGACCCAGTACTTC. It yields the protein CASSSGTRGPETQYF.

The chain carries TRBV7-2 and TRBJ2-3; 7 bases line up with TRBD2. With 1 base clipped from V and 4 bases from J, the junction kept 2 bases outside the gene matches. This CDR3 contains 14 residues. Germline V gene data show CDR1 as SGHTA and CDR2 as FQGNSA. This chain's CDR3 is CASSLGTSADTQYF. The DNA of the CDR3 is TGTGCCAGCAGCTTAGGCACTAGCGCAGATACGCAGTATTTT.

The chain employs TRBV11-2 and TRBJ2-7, with 10 bases identical to TRBD1. Germline V gene data show CDR1 as SGHAT and CDR2 as FQNNGV. V shed 3 bases and J 6 bases; nucleotides not matched to a gene: 2. The length of the CDR3 is 13 residues. In DNA, the CDR3 is TGTGCCAGCAGCTTCAGGACAGGGGGCGAGCAGTACTTC. This codes for CASSFRTGGEQYF.